Shown below are 30 T cell receptor beta chains from a single sample sequenced in a study of blood T cell repertoires in COVID-19. Sequenced by immunoSEQ multiplex PCR; TCRdb stores in-frame clones only, minus some. The sample contains hundreds of thousands of clones, 65% to 90% of which appear only once. What was sequenced was PBMCs or T cells enriched from blood (not recorded which). The receptor set was obtained from a man between 25 and 39 years old who had recovered from COVID-19.

This clone was found a few times. The CDR3 protein is CASRGGPNTGELFF. CDR3 nucleotide sequence: TGTGCCAGCCGGGGGGGGCCGAACACCGGGGAGCTGTTTTTT. The chain couples TRBV7-6 to TRBJ2-2; 8 positions match TRBD2. CDR3 length equals 14 residues. The junction had 2 bases not matched to a gene; V was cut back by 8 bases and J by 0 bases. Per germline, CDR1 SGHVS and CDR2 FNYEAQ.

V gene TRBV5-6 combines with J gene TRBJ1-6; D possibly corresponds to TRBD1 (5 bases). Looked up from germline, CDR1 is SGHDT and CDR2 is YYEEEE. Trimming left V 4 bases short and J 13 bases short, with 15 bases between. The CDR3 has 13 residues. CDR3 DNA: TGTGCCAGCAGCCGGGGGGAGATGTTTCCCCTCCACTTT. Protein product: CASSRGEMFPLHF.

This clone came up a few times. The V gene is TRBV6-1, the J gene TRBJ1-2; D is ambiguous. This CDR3 is built from 13 residues. Germline V gene data show CDR1 as MNHNS and CDR2 as SASEGT. V lost 2 bases to trimming and J lost 3 bases, with 7 bases between them. DNA for the CDR3: TGTGCCAGCAGTGAAATGTTCTACTATGGCTACACCTTC. It specifies CASSEMFYYGYTF.

This clone was found a few times. The chain carries TRBV27 and TRBJ2-7; weak D call: TRBD1 (5 bases). Looked up from germline, CDR1 is MNHEY and CDR2 is SMNVEV (reference sequence). The CDR3 contains 15 residues. V was trimmed by 0 bases and J by 2 bases, leaving 11 bases between them. In DNA form, the CDR3 reads TGTGCCAGCAGTTTATCTTCCCAGGGCCCCTACGAGCAGTACTTC. It codes for CASSLSSQGPYEQYF.

The J gene is TRBJ1-3, the V gene TRBV6-5; TRBD1 is a possible D gene (6 bases). V lost 8 bases to trimming and J lost 0 bases, with 14 bases between them. Germline CDR1 MNHEY, CDR2 SVGAGI. CDR3 size: 15 residues. The CDR3 loop is CASRPQGYSGNTIYF. The CDR3 nucleotides are TGTGCCAGCCGCCCACAGGGATACTCTGGAAACACCATATATTTT.

The chain recombines TRBV19 with TRBJ1-1; the D gene is possibly TRBD1 (5 bases). CDR3 size: 14 residues. V was shortened by 6 bases and J by 4 bases, with 15 bases between the two germline ends. Germline assignment: CDR1 LNHDA and CDR2 SQIVND (reference sequence). This CDR3 reads CASSQPAGGTEAFF. In DNA, the CDR3 is TGTGCCAGTAGCCAACCGGCGGGGGGCACTGAAGCTTTCTTT.

This clone was seen a single time. V and J are TRBV7-9 and TRBJ2-5; no definite D call. Trimming shortened V by 1 base and J by 5 bases, and 11 bases separated the two germline ends. This CDR3 spans 14 amino acids. The germline V gene has CDR1 SEHNR and CDR2 FQNEAQ (reference sequence). CDR3: CASSLEARWETQYF. In DNA form, the CDR3 reads TGTGCCAGCAGCTTAGAGGCTAGGTGGGAGACCCAGTACTTC.

The sample holds one count of this clone. This chain links TRBV5-6 with TRBJ2-7, with 7 bases lining up with TRBD1. The ends lost 1 base at V and 0 bases at J; junction bases unmatched: 1. Per germline, CDR1 SGHDT and CDR2 YYEEEE. CDR3 length: 14 amino acids. CDR3: CASSLRQGSYEQYF. The CDR3 nucleotides are TGTGCCAGCAGCTTGAGACAGGGCTCCTACGAGCAGTACTTC. The whole variable domain, filled in from reference TRBV5-6 and TRBJ2-7, reads DAGVTQSPTHLIKTRGQQVTLRCSPKSGHDTVSWYQQALGQGPQFIFQYYEEEERQRGNFPDRFSGHQFPNYSSELNVNALLLGDSALYLCASSLRQGSYEQYFGPGTRLTVT.

CDR3 residues: CAISQHGNTEAFF. Written as DNA, the CDR3 is TGTGCCATCAGTCAACATGGGAACACTGAAGCTTTCTTT. The rearrangement links TRBV10-3 to TRBJ1-1, with D unclear. CDR1 is ENHRY and CDR2 is SYGVKD in the germline V gene. The CDR3 has 13 residues. V lost 5 bases, J lost 1 base, and 8 bases lay in between.

J is TRBJ2-1 and V is TRBV27, with unresolved D. Between the trimmed V and J ends, which lost 5 bases and 8 bases, there was a span of 13 bases. CDR3 size: 13 residues. Germline CDR1 and CDR2: MNHEY and SMNVEV (reference sequence). CDR3 in amino acids: CASSPQVPDEQFF. The CDR3 DNA reads as TGTGCCAGCAGTCCCCAAGTGCCGGATGAGCAGTTCTTC.

This clone was seen a handful of times. V and J are TRBV19 and TRBJ1-4, with 7 bases fitting TRBD1. V gave up 3 bases and J gave up 8 bases; unmatched junction bases: 12. Germline-derived CDR1 and CDR2 are LNHDA and SQIVND (reference sequence). This CDR3 contains 16 residues. The CDR3 region is CASSINSPGGGEKLFF. The CDR3 DNA reads as TGTGCCAGTAGTATTAACTCCCCAGGGGGAGGCGAAAAACTGTTTTTT.

The chain carries TRBV5-6 and TRBJ1-6, with a possible D match to TRBD1 (5 bases). Deletions cut 1 base from V and 0 bases from J, with 14 bases between. Per germline, CDR1 SGHDT and CDR2 YYEEEE. The length of the CDR3 is 18 residues. The DNA for the CDR3 is TGTGCCAGCAGCTTGAGTGGTCGGGGGAGCTCCTATAATTCACCCCTCCACTTT. Its protein is CASSLSGRGSSYNSPLHF.

The chain uses TRBV7-9 and TRBJ1-2; TRBD1 agrees at 10 bases. The germline gives CDR1 SEHNR, CDR2 FQNEAQ (reference sequence). The V gene end was trimmed by 5 bases and the J gene end by 3 bases; junction bases not matched to a gene: 9. This CDR3 has 16 amino acids. The CDR3 protein is CASSPRQGASDYGYTF. The CDR3 nucleotides are TGTGCCAGCAGCCCTCGACAGGGGGCATCGGACTATGGCTACACCTTC.

The chain is built from TRBV28 and TRBJ1-6, with 8 bases lining up with TRBD1. The germline V gene encodes CDR1 MDHEN and CDR2 SYDVKM. V shed 6 bases and J 7 bases; nucleotides not matched to a gene: 8. The CDR3 has 15 amino acids. The DNA for the CDR3 is TGTGCCAGCAGGGGGGGGGACAGGAAAAATTCACCCCTCCACTTT. It specifies CASRGGDRKNSPLHF.

V is TRBV6-1 and J is TRBJ1-1; no firm D call. Trimming took off 2 bases at V and 2 bases at J, with 12 bases between the two ends. CDR3 length: 15 amino acids. Germline CDR1 and CDR2: MNHNS and SASEGT. The CDR3 is CASSENSGANTEAFF. The CDR3 region has the DNA TGTGCCAGCAGTGAAAATTCCGGAGCCAACACTGAAGCTTTCTTT.

With respect to this clone: With a much larger clone just one base away, this may be a read error. The rearrangement links TRBV13 to TRBJ1-3; TRBD1 is a possible D gene (5 bases). The ends were cut back, 4 bases at V and 2 bases at J, with 12 bases in the middle. CDR1 is PRHDT, CDR2 FYEKMQ, per germline (reference sequence). The CDR3 loop spans 15 amino acids. The CDR3 sequence is CASSSHGGAGNTIYF. The CDR3 bases are TGTGCCAGCAGCTCCCACGGGGGTGCTGGAAACACCATATATTTT.

This chain connects TRBV20-1 to TRBJ2-4; tentative D call: TRBD1 (6 bases). Trimming took off 3 bases at V and 6 bases at J, with 9 bases between the two ends. This CDR3 region has 12 residues. CDR1 and CDR2 (germline): DFQATT, SNEGSKA (reference sequence). The CDR3 coding sequence is TGCAGTGCTAGTGGACAGAGAAACATTCAGTACTTC. It yields the protein CSASGQRNIQYF.

Comments on this clone: This sample includes further DNA sequences coding for the same CDR3. The gene calls are TRBV11-3 and TRBJ2-3; tentative D call: TRBD1 (6 bases). The CDR3 totals 15 residues. V dropped 1 base and J dropped 0 bases, with 8 bases sitting between them. Germline V gene lookup returns CDR1 SGHNT and CDR2 YENEEA. The CDR3 bases are TGTGCCAGCAGCTTAGGGCAGGGGAGCACAGATACGCAGTATTTT. Amino acid sequence: CASSLGQGSTDTQYF.

This chain joins TRBV5-4 and TRBJ1-2, with D perhaps matching TRBD1 (5 bases). The CDR3 contains 15 residues. Germline V CDR1 and CDR2: SGHNT, YYREEE (reference sequence). Trimming took 4 bases from V and 2 from J, leaving 15 bases between them. CDR3 sequence reads: CASSRGPGENYGYTF. CDR3 coding DNA: TGTGCCAGCAGCCGCGGGCCGGGGGAAAACTATGGCTACACCTTC.

The gene calls are TRBV5-1 and TRBJ1-2, with D uncertain. Germline values: CDR1 SGHRS, CDR2 YFSETQ. This CDR3 contains 14 residues. V shed 0 bases and J shed 7 bases, with 13 bases lying between them. The CDR3 loop reads CASSLGSGEGGYTF. The DNA of the CDR3 is TGCGCCAGCAGCTTGGGGTCTGGCGAGGGTGGCTACACCTTC. The whole variable domain, remainder taken from reference TRBV5-1 and TRBJ1-2, is KAGVTQTPRYLIKTRGQQVTLSCSPISGHRSVSWYQQTPGQGLQFLFEYFSETQRNKGNFPGRFSGRQFSNSRSEMNVSTLELGDSALYLCASSLGSGEGGYTFGSGTRLTVV.

The gene calls are TRBV28 and TRBJ2-7; TRBD1 matches at 12 bases. CDR3 length: 15 amino acids. After removal of 2 bases from V and 2 bases from J, the junction contained 1 base not matched to a gene. In germline, CDR1 is MDHEN, CDR2 SYDVKM. Written as DNA, the CDR3 is TGTGCCAGCAGTTTAGGGACAGGGGGCCCCTACGAGCAGTACTTC. It encodes CASSLGTGGPYEQYF. The whole variable domain, remainder taken from reference TRBV28 and TRBJ2-7, is DVKVTQSSRYLVKRTGEKVFLECVQDMDHENMFWYRQDPGLGLRLIYFSYDVKMKEKGDIPEGYSVSREKKERFSLILESASTNQTSMYLCASSLGTGGPYEQYFGPGTRLTVT.

This clone was detected only once. The gene calls are TRBV19 and TRBJ1-3, with TRBD1 matching 7 bases. This CDR3 is built from 16 residues. V dropped 4 bases and J dropped 4; count of bases not matched to a gene: 10. Germline V CDR1 and CDR2: LNHDA, SQIVND (reference sequence). Here the CDR3 DNA reads TGTGCCAGTAGTACGAAAACAGGGGTCGGCGGAAACACCATATATTTT. It encodes CASSTKTGVGGNTIYF.

This chain links TRBV5-1 with TRBJ2-7, with 9 bases aligning to TRBD2. The ends lost 4 bases at V and 5 bases at J; junction bases unmatched: 10. Per germline, CDR1 SGHRS and CDR2 YFSETQ. The CDR3 length is 15 residues. CDR3 nucleotides: TGCGCCAGCAGCACCGCGGGGGGGCAGATCCACGAGCAGTACTTC. Protein: CASSTAGGQIHEQYF.

The V gene is TRBV10-2, the J gene TRBJ1-1; no firm D call. Germline CDR1 and CDR2: WSHSY and SAAADI. The CDR3 length is 13 residues. Deletions cut 1 base from V and 7 bases from J, with 10 bases between. CDR3 sequence (DNA): TGCGCCAGCAGTGAGTATACCCGCTATGAAGCTTTCTTT. Its translation: CASSEYTRYEAFF.

This chain joins TRBV10-2 and TRBJ2-1, with TRBD2 matching over 13 bases. Germline V gives CDR1 WSHSY, CDR2 SAAADI. The V segment lost 2 bases and the J segment 8 bases; nucleotides outside the gene matches: 12. The CDR3 loop spans 18 amino acids. CDR3 sequence: CASSETSGGAVDGHEQFF. The CDR3 DNA is TGCGCCAGCAGTGAGACTAGCGGGGGGGCGGTTGATGGACATGAGCAGTTCTTC.

The chain combines TRBV5-1 with TRBJ2-1, with 10 bases fitting TRBD2. Germline V gene sequence: CDR1 SGHRS, CDR2 YFSETQ. The V gene end was trimmed by 1 base and the J gene end by 5 bases; junction bases not matched to a gene: 6. The CDR3 is made up of 16 amino acids. The CDR3 coding sequence is TGCGCCAGCAGCTTGAGTTTTAGCGGGGGGCACAATGAGCAGTTCTTC. This codes for CASSLSFSGGHNEQFF.

This rearrangement joins TRBV3-1 (or the pseudogene TRBV3-2) to TRBJ1-1, with TRBD1 matching over 8 bases. This CDR3 spans 15 amino acids. J lost 1 base, V lost 7 bases, and 8 bases had no gene match. Germline loops: CDR1 LGHDT, CDR2 YNNKEL (reference sequence). The CDR3 coding sequence is TGTGCCAGCACCAAACACAGGGGGGCGAACACTGAAGCTTTCTTT. This encodes CASTKHRGANTEAFF.

The sample holds a few counts of this clone. This rearrangement joins TRBV5-4 to TRBJ1-1; 7 nucleotides match TRBD1. The CDR3 spans 13 residues. Per the germline V gene, CDR1 is SGHNT and CDR2 is YYREEE (reference sequence). V dropped 7 bases and J dropped 0; count of bases not matched to a gene: 3. CDR3 sequence: CASGTAMNTEAFF. CDR3 nucleotide sequence: TGTGCCAGCGGGACAGCCATGAACACTGAAGCTTTCTTT.

This clone was recorded once. The chain has TRBV7-8 and TRBJ1-4; 9 bases line up with TRBD1. This CDR3 has 17 residues. The V gene's germline CDR1 is SGHVS and CDR2 FQNEAQ. V lost 4 bases, J lost 8 bases, and 14 bases stayed unmatched. CDR3 coding DNA: TGTGCCAGCAGCTCGTTCCCGGGACAGGGCCTGGGAGAAAAACTGTTTTTT. Its translation: CASSSFPGQGLGEKLFF.

The chain employs TRBV27 and TRBJ1-3; D not certain. Germline V lookup: CDR1 MNHEY, CDR2 SMNVEV (reference sequence). This CDR3 has 15 amino acids. V lost 5 bases and J 4 bases, leaving 15 bases between the germline ends. CDR3 residues: CASSLSSSTGNTIYF. The DNA of the CDR3 is TGTGCCAGCAGTCTTTCTTCATCTACGGGAAACACCATATATTTT.